The table lists the clone carrying this T cell receptor beta chain with many counts. The library put unique molecular identifiers onto individual cDNA molecules. TCRdb used MiXCR to reprocess the RACE reads, holding one entry per CDR3 protein. In the table there are under 85,000 distinct CDR3 sequences, 10% of which are singletons. The entry originates in a study of human T cells and chemical hapten exposure. Germline lookup yields CDR1 MNHEY and CDR2 SVGEGT. With V trimmed by 2 bases and J by 0 bases, 6 bases remained unmatched. The CDR3 loop spans 16 amino acids. Time point indicated: patch test 1, 2 weeks after DPC sensitization. Stated treatment: therapeutic diphenylcyclopropenone sensitization with weekly scalp DPC.

The chain employs TRBV6-2 or TRBV6-3 and TRBJ2-7; TRBD2 aligns across 8 bases. The sequence was collected from a woman in her 50s with alopecia areata. Some clones in this sample may be carry-over from other donors' samples. Source: whole blood, taken in connection with sensitization to the hapten diphenylcyclopropenone (DPC). CDR3 DNA: TGTGCCAGCAGTTACGATAAGGCGGGGGGCTCCTACGAGCAGTACTTC. This encodes CASSYDKAGGSYEQYF.